A selection of T cell receptor beta chains follows, all from one sample in a study of T cells in Graves' hyperthyroidism and ophthalmopathy. From the multiplex PCR reads, TCRdb called clonotypes with MiXCR, one entry per CDR3 protein. The repertoire holds 250,000 or so distinct CDR3 sequences, 13% to 15% seen once, with 10% to 15% in the top ten. The source material was blood. These receptors were collected from a woman aged 40 to 50 with Graves' hyperthyroidism that later progressed to Graves' ophthalmopathy. The CDR3 runs from the conserved cysteine through the conserved F or W. D genes are given only for firm matches. The size of a clone is reported for some rows only, either as once, few or many, or as a class for expanded clones.

>TRBJ2-7|-|many|TRBV29-1
CSVVVGPVGGEQYF
TGCAGCGTGGTAGTAGGTCCCGTCGGGGGCGAGCAGTACTTC
>TRBJ2-7|TRBD1|many|TRBV6-1
CASRGQGPYEQYF
TGTGCCAGCAGAGGACAGGGCCCCTACGAGCAGTACTTC
>TRBJ1-1|-|many|TRBV3-1
CASSHSDRYTEAFF
TGTGCCAGCAGCCATTCTGACAGGTACACTGAAGCTTTCTTT
>TRBJ1-2|TRBD1|many|TRBV28
CASSLGTGFSYTF
TGTGCCAGCAGTTTGGGGACAGGGTTTAGCTACACCTTC
>TRBJ2-5|TRBD1|many|TRBV7-3
CASSLNRGETQYF
TGTGCCAGCAGCTTAAACAGGGGAGAGACCCAGTACTTC
>TRBJ1-1|-|-|TRBV30
CAWSVGVVNTEAFF
TGTGCCTGGAGTGTGGGGGTAGTAAACACTGAAGCTTTCTTT
>TRBJ2-1|TRBD2|many|TRBV5-1
CASSAASGSFYEQFF
TGCGCCAGCAGCGCCGCTAGCGGGAGTTTCTATGAGCAGTTCTTC
>TRBJ2-1|TRBD1|-|TRBV15
CATSSRDRDANEQFF
TGTGCCACCAGCAGCCGGGACAGGGATGCGAATGAGCAGTTCTTC
>TRBJ2-5|-|many|TRBV15
CATSRDYGSWQETQYF
TGTGCCACCAGCAGAGATTACGGGAGTTGGCAAGAGACCCAGTACTTC
>TRBJ2-3|-|many|TRBV10-2
CASRPGRIYTDTQYF
TGCGCCAGCAGACCGGGACGAATTTACACAGATACGCAGTATTTT
>TRBJ2-1|TRBD2|few|TRBV5-4
CASRVAGGPPEQFF
TGTGCCAGCAGGGTAGCGGGAGGGCCCCCCGAGCAGTTCTTC
>TRBJ2-6|-|many|TRBV2
CASSRYSGANVLTF
TGTGCCAGCAGTCGATACTCTGGGGCCAACGTCCTGACTTTC
>TRBJ1-1|-|many|TRBV7-9
CASSFPGGDGTEAFF
TGTGCCAGCAGCTTTCCCGGTGGAGACGGCACTGAAGCTTTCTTT
>TRBJ2-2|-|many|TRBV6-1
CASRLEAFVGTGELFF
TGTGCCAGCAGATTGGAGGCTTTTGTTGGCACCGGGGAGCTGTTTTTT
>TRBJ2-7|-|many|TRBV3-1
CASSQGISAMGEQYF
TGTGCCAGCAGCCAAGGTATCAGTGCCATGGGCGAGCAGTACTTC
>TRBJ1-1|-|many|TRBV19
CASSLRASPTEAFF
TGTGCCAGTAGCCTTCGAGCCTCCCCCACTGAAGCTTTCTTT
>TRBJ1-1|-|many|TRBV6-4
CASSDTADSYTEAFF
TGTGCCAGCAGTGACACGGCGGACAGCTACACTGAAGCTTTCTTT
>TRBJ1-3|-|few|TRBV18
CASSPPNWDSAQFGNTIYF
TGTGCCAGCTCACCACCCAACTGGGACTCCGCACAATTTGGAAACACCATATATTTT
>TRBJ1-3|-|few|TRBV4-1
CASSQVPGSTGNTIYF
TGCGCCAGCAGCCAAGTTCCAGGTTCGACGGGAAACACCATATATTTT
>TRBJ2-1|-|-|TRBV18
CASSLGGHNEQFF
TGTGCCAGCTCACTGGGGGGCCACAATGAGCAGTTCTTC
>TRBJ1-3|-|-|TRBV11-2
CASSLEAGSSGNTIYF
TGTGCCAGCAGCTTAGAGGCTGGCAGCTCTGGAAACACCATATATTTT
>TRBJ1-5|-|many|TRBV6-1
CATRWGGEPQHF
TGTGCCACCCGGTGGGGGGGGGAGCCCCAGCATTTT
>TRBJ2-5|-|-|TRBV6-4
CASSELGGSQETQYF
TGTGCCAGCAGTGAACTCGGAGGGTCCCAAGAGACCCAGTACTTC
>TRBJ1-2|TRBD1|-|TRBV7-2
CASSGDRGQGGYTF
TGTGCCAGCAGCGGGGACAGGGGGCAAGGTGGCTACACCTTC
>TRBJ2-3|-|many|TRBV3-1
CASSQDQGGTDTQYF
TGTGCCAGCAGCCAAGATCAGGGTGGCACAGATACGCAGTATTTT
>TRBJ1-5|-|many|TRBV11-2
CASSIGPYSNQPQHF
TGTGCCAGCAGTATAGGCCCTTATAGCAATCAGCCCCAGCATTTT
>TRBJ2-3|-|many|TRBV4-2
CASSQDLASRVDTQYF
TGTGCCAGCAGCCAAGATCTTGCTAGCCGGGTAGATACGCAGTATTTT
>TRBJ2-3|TRBD1|few|TRBV29-1
CSVEGPGQGQDTQYF
TGCAGCGTTGAAGGGCCAGGACAGGGTCAAGATACGCAGTATTTT
>TRBJ2-2|-|many|TRBV30
CAWSVLLSDTGELFF
TGTGCCTGGAGTGTTCTTCTTTCCGACACCGGGGAGCTGTTTTTT
>TRBJ2-2|TRBD1|many|TRBV29-1
CNRQGVTGELFF
TGCAACCGACAGGGAGTCACCGGGGAGCTGTTTTTT
>TRBJ2-5|-|-|TRBV24-1
CATSDLDSQETQYF
TGTGCCACCAGTGATTTGGACAGCCAAGAGACCCAGTACTTC
>TRBJ2-1|-|many|TRBV5-1
CASKGGTPGGDEQFF
TGCGCCAGCAAGGGGGGCACCCCGGGGGGCGATGAGCAGTTCTTC
>TRBJ1-5|-|-|TRBV18
CASSPGTAGSNQPQHF
TGTGCCAGCTCACCCGGGACGGCGGGTAGCAATCAGCCCCAGCATTTT